This TCR beta chain was observed in a study of CD8+ T cells in alopecia areata. Regarding the study as a whole: Greater clonality was observed in lesional scalp samples, especially alopecia totalis/universalis, versus normal scalp. Mice gave a clearer picture of TCR sharing than patients did, possibly for HLA-related reasons.

CDR3 length equals 12 residues. CDR1 and CDR2 (germline): GTSNPN, SVGIG (reference sequence). The ends lost 1 base at V and 8 bases at J; junction bases unmatched: 3. With regard to this clone: Its cognate antigen is unknown.

Sorted populations comprised CD4+ and CD8+ T cells obtained from PBMCs. RNA was isolated and reverse transcribed to cDNA, the sequencing template. The method was immunoSEQ multiplex PCR; TCRdb's version includes in-frame clones alone and lacks a portion of them. The data contain 100,000 to 150,000 clones, around 64% of them singletons. The chain links TRBV30 to TRBJ1-2, with TRBD1 identical over 8 bases. The material sequenced was CD4+ T cells sorted from blood. This TCR was recovered from a human donor in good health. Written as DNA, the CDR3 is TGTGCCTGGAGTGGCCAGGGGGCAGGCTACACCTTC. Protein product: CAWSGQGAGYTF.